These 26 T cell receptor beta chains came from one sample sequenced in a study of blood T cell repertoires in COVID-19. TCRdb keeps only in-frame clones here, not all; method: immunoSEQ multiplex PCR. The sample has tens of thousands of clones, roughly 90% seen once. Sequenced input: peripheral blood. The receptors were gathered from a man between 45 and 60 years old with COVID-19, enrolled during active disease.

The chain links TRBV6-5 to TRBJ1-1; D unresolved. The CDR3 has 15 residues. V was cut by 0 bases and J by 0 bases, with 8 bases left in between. The germline CDR1 and CDR2 sequences are MNHEY and SVGAGI. Here the CDR3 reads CASSYSRGMNTEAFF. The CDR3 region has the DNA TGTGCCAGCAGTTACTCGAGAGGGATGAACACTGAAGCTTTCTTT.

The chain is built from TRBV5-1 and TRBJ2-1; weak D call: TRBD2 (7 bases). Trimming left V 3 bases short and J 3 bases short, with 16 bases between. The CDR3 has 16 residues. The germline gives CDR1 SGHRS, CDR2 YFSETQ. The CDR3 region has the DNA TGCGCCAGCAGCTCCGATGGGGGGGCTTTCTACAATGAGCAGTTCTTC. It codes for CASSSDGGAFYNEQFF.

The J gene is TRBJ2-5, the V gene TRBV7-8; 7 nucleotides match TRBD1. V trimming: 5 bases; J trimming: 2 bases; junction bases outside the gene matches: 2. This CDR3 comprises 13 residues. CDR1 and CDR2 from the germline V gene are SGHVS and FQNEAQ. CDR3 DNA sequence: TGTGCCAGCAGCCGGGACAGACAAGAGACCCAGTACTTC. Its translation: CASSRDRQETQYF.

The chain recombines TRBV9 with TRBJ1-5, with a tentative D call TRBD1 (6 bases). The CDR3 length is 13 residues. Germline V gene data show CDR1 as SGDLS and CDR2 as YYNGEE. Trimming left V 3 bases short and J 7 bases short, with 11 bases between. The CDR3 DNA reads TGTGCCAGCAGCGCACAGGGCGGACAGCCCCAGCATTTT. Encoded protein: CASSAQGGQPQHF.

This clone was seen a handful of times. This chain connects TRBV4-3 to TRBJ1-2, with D unresolved. Per germline, CDR1 LGHNA and CDR2 YSLEER. There are 14 residues in the CDR3. Trimming pared 0 bases from V and 2 bases from J, leaving 7 bases between. Here the CDR3 DNA reads TGCGCCAGCAGCCAAGAATTACAGAACTATGGCTACACCTTC. Translating it yields CASSQELQNYGYTF.

The rearrangement joins TRBV10-2 to TRBJ1-2, with 7 nucleotides matching TRBD1. Germline CDR1 reads WSHSY; CDR2 reads SAAADI. This CDR3 is built from 13 residues. With V trimmed by 2 bases and J by 4 bases, 1 base remained unmatched. CDR3 loop: CASSEPGGYGYTF. Here the CDR3 DNA reads TGCGCCAGCAGTGAGCCAGGGGGCTATGGCTACACCTTC.

V usage is TRBV19 and J usage is TRBJ1-4; no clear D gene. This CDR3 contains 16 residues. Per germline, CDR1 LNHDA and CDR2 SQIVND (reference sequence). Trimming removed 5 bases at V and 0 bases at J, with 13 bases between. This CDR3 reads CASSLPGRPTNEKLFF. The CDR3 DNA reads TGTGCCAGTAGTTTACCCGGGAGACCAACTAATGAAAAACTGTTTTTT.

A single count supports this clone. The rearrangement joins TRBV5-4 to TRBJ2-2, with D perhaps matching TRBD1 (6 bases). Per the germline V gene, CDR1 is SGHNT and CDR2 is YYREEE (reference sequence). The CDR3 totals 15 residues. The germline V and J ends were trimmed by 3 bases and 1 base, with 10 bases remaining between them. CDR3 sequence (DNA): TGTGCCAGCAGCTCCAGACAGGTGAACACCGGGGAGCTGTTTTTT. It is translated as CASSSRQVNTGELFF.

This clone was seen more than once but under ten times. The chain carries TRBV13 and TRBJ1-1; D gene uncertain. The CDR3 has 13 residues. The V and J ends lost 2 bases and 8 bases respectively, with 12 bases between them. Germline-derived CDR1 and CDR2 are PRHDT and FYEKMQ (reference sequence). CDR3 amino acids: CASSLRLGREAFF. CDR3 sequence (DNA): TGTGCCAGCAGCTTAAGACTTGGTCGGGAAGCTTTCTTT.

This chain connects TRBV30 to TRBJ2-1; the D gene is possibly TRBD1 (5 bases). Germline CDR1 is GTSNPN and CDR2 is SVGIG (reference sequence). The V end was cut by 2 bases, the J end by 6 bases, with 8 bases between. CDR3 length equals 12 residues. As DNA, the CDR3 is TGTGCCTGGAGTCCCCAGGGCAATGAGCAGTTCTTC. This sequence encodes CAWSPQGNEQFF.

This rearrangement joins TRBV19 to TRBJ1-3, with a possible D match to TRBD1 (5 bases). V shed 4 bases and J shed 7 bases, with 17 bases lying between them. This CDR3 region has 15 residues. Germline V gene sequence: CDR1 LNHDA, CDR2 SQIVND (reference sequence). The CDR3 here is CASSTHPGEGNTIYF. CDR3 coding DNA: TGTGCCAGTAGTACTCATCCGGGGGAAGGCAACACCATATATTTT.

This rearrangement joins TRBV5-8 to TRBJ2-7, with 9 bases identical to TRBD1. J gave up 5 bases and V 4 bases, and 7 bases lay outside the gene matches. Germline V lookup: CDR1 SGHTS, CDR2 YDEGEE. This CDR3 spans 14 amino acids. The CDR3 coding sequence is TGTGCCAGCAGCCCTACAGGGGGCACAGACGAGCAGTACTTC. Its protein is CASSPTGGTDEQYF.

This chain connects TRBV4-2 to TRBJ2-3, with no clear D. V was pared by 0 bases and J by 3 bases, with 10 bases between. The germline V gene has CDR1 LGHNA and CDR2 YNFKEQ. CDR3 length equals 15 residues. CDR3 amino acids: CASSQELFGTDTQYF. The CDR3 coding sequence is TGTGCCAGCAGCCAAGAGTTATTCGGGACAGATACGCAGTATTTT.

This clone was seen a handful of times. This chain connects TRBV5-1 to TRBJ1-6; 8 positions match TRBD1. The CDR3 is 15 amino acids. The trim removed 4 bases at V and 3 bases at J, leaving 3 bases unmatched. Germline CDR1 is SGHRS and CDR2 is YFSETQ. The CDR3 loop is CASSPTGVYNSPLHF. In nucleotides, the CDR3 is TGCGCCAGCAGCCCGACAGGGGTCTATAATTCACCCCTCCACTTT. The full variable domain, rest sourced from reference TRBV5-1 and TRBJ1-6, is KAGVTQTPRYLIKTRGQQVTLSCSPISGHRSVSWYQQTPGQGLQFLFEYFSETQRNKGNFPGRFSGRQFSNSRSEMNVSTLELGDSALYLCASSPTGVYNSPLHFGNGTRLTVT.

The chain uses TRBV4-3 and TRBJ2-2; D might be TRBD2 (5 bases). Deletions cut 0 bases from V and 1 base from J, with 9 bases between. Germline CDR1 LGHNA, CDR2 YSLEER. The CDR3 has 16 amino acids. Written as DNA, the CDR3 is TGCGCCAGCAGCCAAGAAGGTAGCGTGAACACCGGGGAGCTGTTTTTT. Its protein is CASSQEGSVNTGELFF.

This clone showed up just once. The genes are TRBV30 and TRBJ1-4, with a weak D call TRBD1 (6 bases). Per germline, CDR1 GTSNPN and CDR2 SVGIG (reference sequence). V was cut by 0 bases and J by 5 bases, with 13 bases left in between. This CDR3 is built from 15 residues. For the CDR3, the DNA is TGTGCCTGGAGTGTAGCCGGGACACTGAATGAAAAACTGTTTTTT. Translating gives CAWSVAGTLNEKLFF.

This sequence joins TRBV6-2 or TRBV6-3 and TRBJ1-2; possibly TRBD1 for D (6 bases). Trimming cost V 4 bases and J 3 bases, with 15 bases left between them. The CDR3 is 15 amino acids. In germline, CDR1 is MNHEY, CDR2 SVGEGT. The CDR3 spells CASSWYRDPDYGYTF. CDR3 in DNA: TGTGCCAGCAGTTGGTACAGGGACCCGGACTATGGCTACACCTTC.

This chain connects TRBV7-9 to TRBJ1-1; possibly TRBD1 for D (5 bases). The CDR3 has 14 amino acids. Per germline, CDR1 SEHNR and CDR2 FQNEAQ (reference sequence). V lost 5 bases, J lost 3 bases, and 13 bases lay in between. DNA for the CDR3: TGTGCCAGCAGCCTGGAGGGGACTCACACTGAAGCTTTCTTT. This codes for CASSLEGTHTEAFF.

Only one count was recorded for this clone. The V call is TRBV5-1, the J call TRBJ2-7, with 7 bases matching TRBD1. The CDR3 totals 14 residues. J lost 0 bases, V lost 4 bases, and 4 bases had no gene match. Germline-derived CDR1 and CDR2 are SGHRS and YFSETQ. The CDR3 spells CASSVGQRSYEQYF. As DNA, the CDR3 is TGCGCCAGCAGCGTGGGACAGCGCTCCTACGAGCAGTACTTC.

The rearrangement uses TRBV5-6 and TRBJ2-5; TRBD1 matches 8 bases. The CDR3 loop spans 14 amino acids. Germline lookup yields CDR1 SGHDT and CDR2 YYEEEE. The V gene end was trimmed by 4 bases and the J gene end by 5 bases; junction bases not matched to a gene: 7. CDR3 protein: CASSQGTGIETQYF. The CDR3 region has the DNA TGTGCCAGCAGCCAGGGGACAGGCATCGAGACCCAGTACTTC.

This sequence joins TRBV3-1 (or the pseudogene TRBV3-2) and TRBJ1-6; D is unclear. The CDR3 runs to 18 residues. CDR1 and CDR2 (germline): LGHDT, YNNKEL (reference sequence). V was trimmed by 1 base and J by 6 bases, leaving 19 bases between them. The CDR3 sequence: CASSQAGAAGWGNSPLHF. DNA of the CDR3: TGTGCCAGCAGCCAAGCCGGAGCGGCAGGCTGGGGTAATTCACCCCTCCACTTT.

The V call is TRBV19, the J call TRBJ1-4; D is undetermined. The germline V gene encodes CDR1 LNHDA and CDR2 SQIVND (reference sequence). This CDR3 contains 16 residues. Trimming pared 0 bases from V and 2 bases from J, leaving 10 bases between. The CDR3 is CASSIDPAATNEKLFF. The CDR3, as DNA: TGTGCCAGTAGTATAGATCCTGCGGCGACTAATGAAAAACTGTTTTTT. Looking up the rest from reference TRBV19 and TRBJ1-4 gives the full variable domain: DGGITQSPKYLFRKEGQNVTLSCEQNLNHDAMYWYRQDPGQGLRLIYYSQIVNDFQKGDIAEGYSVSREKKESFPLTVTSAQKNPTAFYLCASSIDPAATNEKLFFGSGTQLSVL.

The gene calls are TRBV24-1 and TRBJ2-1; 14 nucleotides align to TRBD2. The V gene end was trimmed by 4 bases and the J gene end by 4 bases; junction bases not matched to a gene: 8. The V gene's germline CDR1 is KGHDR and CDR2 SFDVKD. The CDR3 totals 18 residues. The CDR3 bases are TGTGCCACCAGTGACCCCGGGACTAGCGGGGGAGTATACAATGAGCAGTTCTTC. It specifies CATSDPGTSGGVYNEQFF.

This chain connects TRBV3-1 (or the pseudogene TRBV3-2) to TRBJ2-3; TRBD2 matches at 8 bases. V trimming: 3 bases; J trimming: 0 bases; junction bases outside the gene matches: 14. The CDR3 contains 19 residues. Germline V gene lookup returns CDR1 LGHDT and CDR2 YNNKEL (reference sequence). The CDR3 sequence: CASSQSPGTRDSSTDTQYF. The CDR3 DNA sequence: TGTGCCAGCAGCCAGTCCCCCGGGACTAGGGACTCTAGCACAGATACGCAGTATTTT.

The chain combines TRBV3-1 (or the pseudogene TRBV3-2) with TRBJ1-1, with a weak D call TRBD1 (5 bases). The CDR3 is made up of 13 amino acids. Germline assignment: CDR1 LGHDT and CDR2 YNNKEL (reference sequence). Trimming shortened V by 5 bases and J by 10 bases, and 17 bases separated the two germline ends. The CDR3 bases are TGTGCCAGCAGCATCGACAGCAAGAGAGGAGCTTTCTTT. Translation gives CASSIDSKRGAFF.

The V gene is TRBV15, the J gene TRBJ1-5; 7 bases line up with TRBD1. The CDR3 runs 15 residues. Germline V gene sequence: CDR1 LNHNV, CDR2 YYDKDF (reference sequence). J gave up 0 bases and V 4 bases, and 3 bases lay outside the gene matches. CDR3 sequence: CATSMTGLSNQPQHF. The CDR3 bases are TGTGCCACCAGCATGACAGGGCTTAGCAATCAGCCCCAGCATTTT.